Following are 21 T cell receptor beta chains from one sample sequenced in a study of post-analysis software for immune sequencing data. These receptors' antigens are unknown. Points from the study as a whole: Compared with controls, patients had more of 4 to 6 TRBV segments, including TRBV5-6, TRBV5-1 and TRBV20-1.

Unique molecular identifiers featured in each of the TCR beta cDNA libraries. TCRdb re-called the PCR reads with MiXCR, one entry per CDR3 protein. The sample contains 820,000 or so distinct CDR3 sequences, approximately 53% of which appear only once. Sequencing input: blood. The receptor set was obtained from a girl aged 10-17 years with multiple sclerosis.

Written as DNA, the CDR3 is TGTGCCAGAGTCCTTGGCGCGGGGGGGACAGATACGCAGTATTTT. It encodes CARVLGAGGTDTQYF. The chain couples TRBV12-3 or TRBV12-4 to TRBJ2-3; 9 bases fit TRBD2. The V gene end was trimmed by 9 bases and the J gene end by 3 bases; junction bases not matched to a gene: 10. The CDR3 contains 15 residues.

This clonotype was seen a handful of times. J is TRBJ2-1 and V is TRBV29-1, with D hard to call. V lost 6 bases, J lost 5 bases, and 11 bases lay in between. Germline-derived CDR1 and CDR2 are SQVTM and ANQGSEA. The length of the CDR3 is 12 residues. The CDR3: CSVASGHNEQFF. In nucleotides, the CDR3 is TGCAGCGTCGCCTCAGGACACAATGAGCAGTTCTTC.

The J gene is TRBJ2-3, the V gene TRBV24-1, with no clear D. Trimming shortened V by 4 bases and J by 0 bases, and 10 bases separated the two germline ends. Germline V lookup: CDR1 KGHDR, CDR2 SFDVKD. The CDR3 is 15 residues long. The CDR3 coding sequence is TGTGCCACCAGTGACAGGACCTCTAGCACAGATACGCAGTATTTT. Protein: CATSDRTSSTDTQYF.

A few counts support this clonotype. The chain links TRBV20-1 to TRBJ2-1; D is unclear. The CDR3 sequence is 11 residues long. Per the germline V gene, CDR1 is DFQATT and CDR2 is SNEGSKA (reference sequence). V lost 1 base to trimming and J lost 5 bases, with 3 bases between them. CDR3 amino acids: CSARANNEQFF. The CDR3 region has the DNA TGCAGTGCTAGAGCAAACAATGAGCAGTTCTTC.

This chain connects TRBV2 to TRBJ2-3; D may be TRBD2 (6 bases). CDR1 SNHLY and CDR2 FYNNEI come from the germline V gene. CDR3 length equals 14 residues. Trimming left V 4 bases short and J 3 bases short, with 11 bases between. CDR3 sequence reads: CASSVEGATDTQYF. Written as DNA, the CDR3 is TGTGCCAGCAGTGTGGAGGGCGCAACAGATACGCAGTATTTT.

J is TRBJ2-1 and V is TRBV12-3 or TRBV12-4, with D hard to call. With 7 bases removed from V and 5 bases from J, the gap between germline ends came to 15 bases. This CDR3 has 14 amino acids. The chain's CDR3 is CASNSGSNNNEQFF. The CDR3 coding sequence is TGTGCCAGCAACTCCGGGTCTAATAACAATGAGCAGTTCTTC.

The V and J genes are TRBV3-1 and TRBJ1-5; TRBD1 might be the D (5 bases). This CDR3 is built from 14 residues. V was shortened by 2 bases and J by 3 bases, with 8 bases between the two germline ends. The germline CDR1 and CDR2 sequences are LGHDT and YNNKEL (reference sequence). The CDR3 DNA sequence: TGTGCCAGCAGCCAATCCGGGGCCAATCAGCCCCAGCATTTT. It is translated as CASSQSGANQPQHF.

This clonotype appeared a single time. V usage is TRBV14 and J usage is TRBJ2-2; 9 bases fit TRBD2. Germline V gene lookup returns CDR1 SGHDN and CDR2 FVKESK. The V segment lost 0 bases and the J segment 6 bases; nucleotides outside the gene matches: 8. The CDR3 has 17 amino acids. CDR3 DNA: TGTGCCAGCAGCCAAGAGCCGGGACTAGCTCTTGCCGGGGAGCTGTTTTTT. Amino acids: CASSQEPGLALAGELFF. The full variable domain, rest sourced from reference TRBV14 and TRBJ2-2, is EAGVTQFPSHSVIEKGQTVTLRCDPISGHDNLYWYRRVMGKEIKFLLHFVKESKQDESGMPNNRFLAERTGGTYSTLKVQPAELEDSGVYFCASSQEPGLALAGELFFGEGSRLTVL.

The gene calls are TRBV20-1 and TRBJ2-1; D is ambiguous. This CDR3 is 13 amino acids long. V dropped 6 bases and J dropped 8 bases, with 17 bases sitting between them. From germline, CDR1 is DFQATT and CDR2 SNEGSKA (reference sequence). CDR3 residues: CSAFKWLGDEQFF. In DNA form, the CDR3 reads TGCAGTGCCTTCAAGTGGCTCGGCGATGAGCAGTTCTTC.

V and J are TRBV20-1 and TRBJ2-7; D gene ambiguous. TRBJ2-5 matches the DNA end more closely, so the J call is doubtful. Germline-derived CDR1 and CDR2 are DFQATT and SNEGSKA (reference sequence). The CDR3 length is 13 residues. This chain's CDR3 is CSARTIGWETQYF. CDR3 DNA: TGCAGTGCTCGAACGATCGGGTGGGAGACCCAGTACTTC.

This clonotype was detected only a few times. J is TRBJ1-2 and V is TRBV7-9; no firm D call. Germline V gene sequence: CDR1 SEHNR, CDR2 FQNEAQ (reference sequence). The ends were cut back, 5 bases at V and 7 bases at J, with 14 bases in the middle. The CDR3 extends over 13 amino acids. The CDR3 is CASSPDLPAGYTF. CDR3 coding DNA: TGTGCCAGCAGCCCTGACTTACCGGCTGGCTACACCTTC.

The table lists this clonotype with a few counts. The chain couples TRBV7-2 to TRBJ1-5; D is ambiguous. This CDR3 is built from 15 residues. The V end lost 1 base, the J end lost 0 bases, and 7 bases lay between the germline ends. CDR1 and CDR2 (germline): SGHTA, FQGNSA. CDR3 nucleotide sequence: TGTGCCAGCAGCTTAGAGGAGGGTAGCAATCAGCCCCAGCATTTT. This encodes CASSLEEGSNQPQHF.

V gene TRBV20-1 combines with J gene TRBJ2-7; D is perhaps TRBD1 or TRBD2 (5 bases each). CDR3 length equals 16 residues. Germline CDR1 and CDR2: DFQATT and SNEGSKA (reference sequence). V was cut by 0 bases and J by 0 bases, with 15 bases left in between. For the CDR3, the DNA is TGCAGTGCTAGAGATCCCTCGTGGGGGACCTCCTACGAGCAGTACTTC. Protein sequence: CSARDPSWGTSYEQYF.

The CDR3 DNA reads as TGCGCCAGCAGCTCGGGGCCAACAAACTATGGCTACACCTTC. Translated: CASSSGPTNYGYTF. The gene calls are TRBV5-1 and TRBJ1-2; possibly TRBD1 for D (5 bases). Germline assignment: CDR1 SGHRS and CDR2 YFSETQ. The CDR3 is 14 residues long. The V end lost 3 bases, the J end lost 2 bases, and 11 bases lay between the germline ends.

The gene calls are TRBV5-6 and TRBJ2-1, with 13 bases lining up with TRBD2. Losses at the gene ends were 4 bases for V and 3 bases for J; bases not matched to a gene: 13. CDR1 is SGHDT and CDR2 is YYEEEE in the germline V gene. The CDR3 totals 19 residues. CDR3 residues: CASSLGASGTSGIYNEQFF. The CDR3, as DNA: TGTGCCAGCAGCCTTGGAGCCTCCGGGACTAGCGGGATCTACAATGAGCAGTTCTTC.

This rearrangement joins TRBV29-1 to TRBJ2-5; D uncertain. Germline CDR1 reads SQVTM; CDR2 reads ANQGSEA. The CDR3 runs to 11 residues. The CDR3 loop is CTSIGLETQYF. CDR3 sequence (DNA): TGCACCAGCATAGGGTTGGAGACCCAGTACTTC.

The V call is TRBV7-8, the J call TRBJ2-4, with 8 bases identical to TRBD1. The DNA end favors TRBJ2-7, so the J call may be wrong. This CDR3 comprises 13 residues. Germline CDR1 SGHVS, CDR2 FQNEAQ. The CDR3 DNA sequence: TGTGCCAGCAGCCAGAGGACAGGGCACGAGCAGTACTTC. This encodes CASSQRTGHEQYF.

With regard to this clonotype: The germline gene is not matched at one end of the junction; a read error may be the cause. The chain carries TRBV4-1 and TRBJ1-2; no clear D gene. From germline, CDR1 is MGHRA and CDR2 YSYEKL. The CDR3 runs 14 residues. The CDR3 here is CAGSQDAADPGYTF. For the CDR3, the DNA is TGCGCCGGCAGCCAAGATGCAGCAGATCCCGGCTACACCTTC.

The CDR3 DNA follows: TGCGCCAGCAGCAACAAGACCGGGAATGAGCAGTTCTTC. Encoded protein: CASSNKTGNEQFF. V gene TRBV5-1 combines with J gene TRBJ2-1; D is ambiguous. Germline CDR1 is SGHRS and CDR2 is YFSETQ. V was trimmed by 4 bases and J by 7 bases, leaving 12 bases between them. The CDR3 consists of 13 residues.

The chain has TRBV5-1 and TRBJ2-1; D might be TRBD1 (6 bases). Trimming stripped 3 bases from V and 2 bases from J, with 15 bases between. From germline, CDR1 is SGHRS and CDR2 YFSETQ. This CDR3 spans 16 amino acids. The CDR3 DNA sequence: TGCGCCAGCAGCTCGCACAGGGAGTCTCCCTACAATGAGCAGTTCTTC. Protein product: CASSSHRESPYNEQFF.

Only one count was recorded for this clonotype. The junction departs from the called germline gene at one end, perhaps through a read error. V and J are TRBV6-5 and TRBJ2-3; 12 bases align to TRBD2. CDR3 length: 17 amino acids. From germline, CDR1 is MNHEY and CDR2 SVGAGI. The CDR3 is CASSDSGTSGPPDTQYF. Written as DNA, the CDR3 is TGTGCCAGCAGTGACTCCGGGACTAGCGGGCCCCCAGATACGCAGTATTTT.